The 7 T cell receptor beta chains listed next were all sequenced from one sample in a study of prognosis after radiotherapy for stage I lung cancer. Two-round multiplex PCR on genomic DNA was the method by which TCR beta CDR3 was amplified. The use of primers specific to each TRBV and TRBJ gene characterized first-round PCR. TCRdb independently ran MiXCR on the multiplex PCR reads; one entry per CDR3 protein. The sample has approximately 11,000 distinct CDR3 sequences, approximately 58% seen once. The sample was PBMCs, taken before or after stereotactic body radiation therapy (not recorded which). The receptors stem from a donor at least 50 years old with non-small cell lung cancer.

As for this clonotype: Germline and junction disagree at one end, which may indicate a read error. This chain links TRBV6-5 with TRBJ1-5; D may be TRBD1 (5 bases). The CDR3 runs 16 residues. Germline V gene lookup returns CDR1 MNHEY and CDR2 SVGAGI. CDR3 amino acids: CASSYARGTGDRPHHF. In nucleotides, the CDR3 is TGTGCCAGCAGTTACGCCAGAGGGACTGGGGATCGGCCCCACCATTTT.

This chain links TRBV2 with TRBJ1-2, with D perhaps matching TRBD1 (6 bases). This CDR3 comprises 15 residues. Germline assignment: CDR1 SNHLY and CDR2 FYNNEI. Trimming took off 6 bases at V and 5 bases at J, with 19 bases between the two ends. The CDR3 loop is CASREGSQGNYGYTF. The CDR3 bases are TGTGCCAGCAGAGAGGGGTCCCAGGGGAATTATGGCTACACCTTC.

Within the sample, this clonotype is medium-sized. The rearrangement joins TRBV12-3 or TRBV12-4 to TRBJ1-2, with D perhaps TRBD1 (5 bases). V dropped 5 bases and J dropped 5 bases, with 21 bases sitting between them. The CDR3 consists of 16 residues. DNA of the CDR3: TGTGCCAGCAGTAAACTACCCAGGGTGGCGGGGTATGGCTACACCTTC. This sequence encodes CASSKLPRVAGYGYTF.

This clonotype was detected only a few times. The rearrangement links TRBV20-1 to TRBJ2-2; TRBD2 agrees at 10 bases. Trimming cost V 6 bases and J 7 bases; bases outside gene matches: 11. Germline-derived CDR1 and CDR2 are DFQATT and SNEGSKA (reference sequence). The CDR3 loop spans 15 amino acids. For the CDR3, the DNA is TGCAGTGCGAAAATAGCGGGAGGTCTGGGCGGGGAGCTGTTTTTT. It translates to CSAKIAGGLGGELFF.

J is TRBJ1-1 and V is TRBV11-2; no definite D call. Germline V gene data show CDR1 as SGHAT and CDR2 as FQNNGV. The CDR3 has 15 residues. The ends were cut back, 5 bases at V and 4 bases at J, with 17 bases in the middle. The CDR3 region has the DNA TGTGCCAGCAGCCCTCACGCCGGCGGGAGCACTGAAGCTTTCTTT. Protein sequence: CASSPHAGGSTEAFF.

This clonotype is categorized as medium-sized. This chain uses TRBV19 with TRBJ1-2, with D possibly TRBD1 on 6 matching bases. Deletions cut 5 bases from V and 4 bases from J, with 11 bases between. Looked up from germline, CDR1 is LNHDA and CDR2 is SQIVND (reference sequence). CDR3 length: 13 amino acids. For the CDR3, the DNA is TGTGCCAGTAGTGCCGGGACATCCTATGGCTACACCTTC. Encoded protein: CASSAGTSYGYTF.

Concerning this clonotype: This probably arose from a read error, given a far larger clone one base away. This rearrangement joins TRBV6-2 or TRBV6-3 to TRBJ1-5; perhaps TRBD1 as D (5 bases). The CDR3 sequence is 16 residues long. Per the germline V gene, CDR1 is MNHEY and CDR2 is SVGEGT. CDR3 bases: TGTGCCAGTCCCGAAGAGGTGGGGGGTAGCAATCAGACCCAGCATTTT. Its translation is CASPEEVGGSNQTQHF.